This T cell receptor (beta chain) was observed in a study of long-term antiretroviral therapy in people with HIV (dated by TCRdb to 2022 to 2024). With respect to the entire study: The earliest samples were collected about a decade before the 2015 WHO recommendation for immediate ART, when ART was typically delayed until CD4 counts fell. Whether ART initiation and durable HIV suppression were associated with changes in peripheral blood TRB repertoire composition and diversity was tested in a retrospective serial study. From some 33 adults with confirmed HIV infection, the cohort provided 150 to 200 cryopreserved PBMC samples, gathered serially across a mean of approximately six years (range 1-12). Among the approximately 30 participants with HIV, eleven were female. No cross-contamination during QIAcube processing turned up in test extractions that ran a monoclonal T-cell line alongside around 32 polyclonal samples. The study at large found these results: Compared with controls, HIV repertoires had narrower CDR3 length ranges, and the network structure pointed to an antigen-experienced repertoire that shifted only slightly toward naive after ART. Because PBMC availability was limited, only the TCR beta chain was sequenced, with no alpha chain pairing. The repertoire was dominated across all time points by expanded TRB clones identified before ART initiation, although this dominance was seen to fluctuate and to decrease in many PLHIV after ART. No data were available on ART adherence, viral resistance or therapy changes, limiting inferences about post-ART repertoire changes. Unsorted PBMC were profiled instead of sorted CD4+ and CD8+ T cells because pre-ART samples had limited cell numbers. The samples span the years 2004 to 2017, and the ART regimens used at that time may not be as effective as current regimens. A significant increase in TRB diversity was found to be associated with ART initiation, although TRB diversity was observed to remain significantly below that of transplant donor controls even after long-term ART.

A word on this clone: Its specific antigen is unknown. Base qualities are not at hand, and no much larger clone is one base apart.

The CDR3 numbers 16 residues from cysteine through phenylalanine. Only CDR3 DNA remains: 48 bases, in frame from the first base. The germline ends are 13 bases apart after V is trimmed by 3 bases and J by 4 bases. The germline V gene yields MGHDK for CDR1 and SYGVNS for CDR2. Sequencing of the TRB variable region was done with the immunoSEQ hsTCRB v3.0 assay at survey level resolution. TRB sequencing targeted a depth of 40,000-50,000 T-cell genomes per sample. An Illumina MiSeq with a v3 150-cycle kit was used to sequence the pooled TRB libraries. Per the source publication's procedure: Repertoire analysis was performed in R inside a reproducible Nextflow workflow that covered QC, data transformation and analysis. Custom analyses were implemented in LymphoSeq2, an R package for AIRR-Seq data exploration. A few samples yielding fewer than 5000 total TRB sequences were excluded, leaving 150 to 200 analyzed HIV repertoires. Among the 170 to 200 retained HIV repertoires, approximately 61 were collected before ART initiation and roughly 130 after ART initiation. Repertoires were downsampled to 5000 TRB nucleotide sequences, with summary statistics averaged over 100 downsampling iterations. Only TRB sequences with CDR3 regions of at least seven amino acids were retained for analysis. A Shannon entropy-derived clonality score and the Gini coefficient were used to measure diversity. In repertoire networks, the top 5000 CDR3 amino acid sequences were linked whenever an edit distance of one separated two sequences. Antigen specificity groups and MHC restriction were predicted for TRB CDR3 amino acid sequences with GLIPH2. CDR3 amino acid sequences were matched against VDJdb and McPAS-TCR to flag known CMV, EBV, HIV or tissue antigen associations. Pre-ART, post-ART and control groups were compared with Wilcoxon signed-rank tests and Holm-Bonferroni correction. This immuneACCESS table, as held by TCRdb, lists in-frame sequences with V and J called but not all clones. Of the missing ones, under half trace to an unresolved V gene in checked studies; the others have no known cause. That table furnishes V, J and clone size, whereas the DNA furnished D and trimming. This sample holds 25,000 to 35,000 clones; roughly 96% were observed only once. 6.5% to 10% of the sample lies in the top ten.

To be included, a participant needed at least one PBMC sample from before ART initiation plus at least two post-ART samples. Treatment was received in the United States of America by all participants with HIV. Before DNA extraction, cryopreserved samples containing about 0.9-11 million PBMC were thawed and washed. At the time of the earliest PBMC sample, participants with HIV were aged between roughly 20 and 60 years. PBMC samples were contributed by each participant from 1-4 timepoints before ART initiation and 2-8 timepoints after ART initiation, with a median of 7 samples. For every participant, serial HIV viral load, CD4+ T-cell count, ART history and demographic data were obtained. A Qiagen kit on a QIAcube was used to extract genomic DNA from unsorted PBMC, with samples processed in batches of 12.

The V and J segments used are TRBV25-1 and TRBJ2-6; D gene: possibly TRBD1, on 6 matching bases. The clonotype was recovered from a man in his thirties or forties with HIV. The sequencing here drew on unsorted PBMCs, taken more than 6 years after starting antiretroviral therapy. The sequence in DNA is TGTGCCAGCAGTGATAATTGGGGGCAAGGGGCCAACGTCCTGACTTTC. This codes for CASSDNWGQGANVLTF.